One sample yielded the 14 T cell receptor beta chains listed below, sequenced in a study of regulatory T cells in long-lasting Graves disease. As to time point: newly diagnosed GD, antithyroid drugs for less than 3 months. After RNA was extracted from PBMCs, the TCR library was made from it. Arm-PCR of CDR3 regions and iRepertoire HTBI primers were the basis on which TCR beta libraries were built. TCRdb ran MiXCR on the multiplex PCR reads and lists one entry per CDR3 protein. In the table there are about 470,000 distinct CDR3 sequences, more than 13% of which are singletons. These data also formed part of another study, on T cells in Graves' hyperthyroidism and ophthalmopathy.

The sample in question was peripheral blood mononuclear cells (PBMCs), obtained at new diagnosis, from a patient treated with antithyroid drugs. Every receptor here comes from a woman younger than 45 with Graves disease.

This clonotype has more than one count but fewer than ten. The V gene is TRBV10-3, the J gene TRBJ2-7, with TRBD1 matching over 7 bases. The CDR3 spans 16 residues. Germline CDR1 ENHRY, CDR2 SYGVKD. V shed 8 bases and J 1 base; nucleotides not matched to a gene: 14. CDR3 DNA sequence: TGTGCCATCGCGGGCCGGGACAGCCTGGGATCCTACGAGCAGTACTTC. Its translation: CAIAGRDSLGSYEQYF.

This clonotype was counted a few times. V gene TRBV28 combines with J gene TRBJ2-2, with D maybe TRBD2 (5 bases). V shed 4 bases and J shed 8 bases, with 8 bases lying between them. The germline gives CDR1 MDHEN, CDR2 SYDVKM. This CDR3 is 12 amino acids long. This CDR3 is CASSSRGGELFF. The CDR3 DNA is TGTGCCAGCAGTTCCCGCGGGGGGGAGCTGTTTTTT.

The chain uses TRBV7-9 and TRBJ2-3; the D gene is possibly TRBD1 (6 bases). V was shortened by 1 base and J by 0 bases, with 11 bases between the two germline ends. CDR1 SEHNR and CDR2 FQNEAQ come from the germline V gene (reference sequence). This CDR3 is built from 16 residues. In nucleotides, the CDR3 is TGTGCCAGCAGCTTAGAAGGGGGAATGAGCACAGATACGCAGTATTTT. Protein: CASSLEGGMSTDTQYF.

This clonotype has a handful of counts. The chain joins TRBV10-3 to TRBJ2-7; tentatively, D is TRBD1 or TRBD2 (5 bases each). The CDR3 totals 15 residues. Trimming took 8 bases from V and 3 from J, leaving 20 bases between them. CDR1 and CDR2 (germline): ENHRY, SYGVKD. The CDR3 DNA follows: TGTGCCATCTCCGTTCAGGGTGGAGCGGACTACGAGCAGTACTTC. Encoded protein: CAISVQGGADYEQYF.

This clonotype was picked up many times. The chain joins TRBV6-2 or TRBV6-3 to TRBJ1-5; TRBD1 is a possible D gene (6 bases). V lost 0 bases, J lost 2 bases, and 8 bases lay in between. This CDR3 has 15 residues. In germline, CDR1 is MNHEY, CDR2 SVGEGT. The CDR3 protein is CASSYSGGGNQPQHF. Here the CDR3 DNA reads TGTGCCAGCAGTTACTCGGGGGGCGGCAATCAGCCCCAGCATTTT.

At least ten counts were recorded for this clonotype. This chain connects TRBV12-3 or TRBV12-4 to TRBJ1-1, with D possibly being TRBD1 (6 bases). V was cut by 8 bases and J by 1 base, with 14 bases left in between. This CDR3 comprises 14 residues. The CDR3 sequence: CASRSPGANTEAFF. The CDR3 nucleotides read TGTGCCAGCCGTAGCCCAGGGGCGAACACTGAAGCTTTCTTT.

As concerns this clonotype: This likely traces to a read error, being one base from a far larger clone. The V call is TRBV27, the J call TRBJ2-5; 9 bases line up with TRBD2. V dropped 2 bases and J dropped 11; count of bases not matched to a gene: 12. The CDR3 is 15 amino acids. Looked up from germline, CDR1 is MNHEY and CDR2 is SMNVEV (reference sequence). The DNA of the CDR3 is TGTGCCAGCAGTTTAGGTAGCGGGGGCCCCAATGAGCAGTACTTC. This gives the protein CASSLGSGGPNEQYF.

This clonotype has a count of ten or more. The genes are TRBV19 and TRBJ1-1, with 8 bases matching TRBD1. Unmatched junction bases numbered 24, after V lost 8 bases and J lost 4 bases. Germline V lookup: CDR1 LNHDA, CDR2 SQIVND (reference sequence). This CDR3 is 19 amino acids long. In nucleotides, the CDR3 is TGTGCCAGTGAATATAGTTCCTACCGGGTTGCAGGGGGCCTCACTGAAGCTTTCTTT. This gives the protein CASEYSSYRVAGGLTEAFF.

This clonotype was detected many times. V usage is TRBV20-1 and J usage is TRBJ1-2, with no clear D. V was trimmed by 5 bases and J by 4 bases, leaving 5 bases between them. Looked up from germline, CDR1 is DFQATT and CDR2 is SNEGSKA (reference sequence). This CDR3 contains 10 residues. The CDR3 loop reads CSAAVYGYTF. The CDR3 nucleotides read TGCAGTGCTGCGGTCTATGGCTACACCTTC.

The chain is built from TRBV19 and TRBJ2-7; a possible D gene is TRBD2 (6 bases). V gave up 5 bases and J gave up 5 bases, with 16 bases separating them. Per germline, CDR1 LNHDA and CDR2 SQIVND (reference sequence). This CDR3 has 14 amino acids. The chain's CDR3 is CASSRTTSPDEQYF. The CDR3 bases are TGTGCCAGTAGTCGGACAACTAGCCCGGACGAGCAGTACTTC.

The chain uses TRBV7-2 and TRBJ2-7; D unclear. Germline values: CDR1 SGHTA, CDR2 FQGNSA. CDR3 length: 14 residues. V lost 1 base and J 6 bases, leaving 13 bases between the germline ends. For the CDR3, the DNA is TGTGCCAGCAGCTTAGTTTCAGAGACTTTCGAGCAGTACTTC. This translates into CASSLVSETFEQYF. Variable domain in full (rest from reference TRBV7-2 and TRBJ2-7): GAGVSQSPSNKVTEKGKDVELRCDPISGHTALYWYRQSLGQGLEFLIYFQGNSAPDKSGLPSDRFSAERTGGSVSTLTIQRTQQEDSAVYLCASSLVSETFEQYFGPGTRLTVT.

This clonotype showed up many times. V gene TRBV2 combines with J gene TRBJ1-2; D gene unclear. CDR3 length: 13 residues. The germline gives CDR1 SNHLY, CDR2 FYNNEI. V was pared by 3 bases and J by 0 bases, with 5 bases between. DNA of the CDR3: TGTGCCAGCAGTGACGCCACTAACTATGGCTACACCTTC. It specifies CASSDATNYGYTF.

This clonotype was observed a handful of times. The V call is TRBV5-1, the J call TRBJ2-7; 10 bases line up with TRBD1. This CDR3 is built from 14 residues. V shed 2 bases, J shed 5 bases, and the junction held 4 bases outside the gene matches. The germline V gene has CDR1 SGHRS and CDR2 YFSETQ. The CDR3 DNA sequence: TGCGCCAGCAGCTTCCGGGACAGGGGCCACGAGCAGTACTTC. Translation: CASSFRDRGHEQYF.

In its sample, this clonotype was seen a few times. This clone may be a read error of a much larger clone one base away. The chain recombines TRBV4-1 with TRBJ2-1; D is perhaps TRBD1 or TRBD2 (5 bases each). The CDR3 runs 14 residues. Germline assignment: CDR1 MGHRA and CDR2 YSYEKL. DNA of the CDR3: TGCGCCAGCATCCAACTCGGGACCAACAATGAGCAGTTCTTC. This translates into CASIQLGTNNEQFF.